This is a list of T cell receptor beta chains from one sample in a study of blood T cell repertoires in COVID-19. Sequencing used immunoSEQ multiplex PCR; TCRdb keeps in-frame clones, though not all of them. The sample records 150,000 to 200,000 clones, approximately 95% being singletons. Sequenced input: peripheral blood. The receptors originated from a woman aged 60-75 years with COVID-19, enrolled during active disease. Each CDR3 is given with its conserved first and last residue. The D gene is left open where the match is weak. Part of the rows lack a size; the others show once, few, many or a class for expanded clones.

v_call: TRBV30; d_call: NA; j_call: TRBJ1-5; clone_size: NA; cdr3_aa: CAWTPTANQPQHF; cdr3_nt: TGTGCCTGGACTCCTACAGCCAATCAGCCCCAGCATTTT
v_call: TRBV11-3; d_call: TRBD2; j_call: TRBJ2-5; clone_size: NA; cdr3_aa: CASSTSGGYQETQYF; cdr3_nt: TGTGCCAGCAGCACTAGCGGGGGGTACCAAGAGACCCAGTACTTC
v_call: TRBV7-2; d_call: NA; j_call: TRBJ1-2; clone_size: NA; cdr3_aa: CASSWAGPF; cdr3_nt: TGTGCCAGCAGTTGGGCCGGCCCCTTC
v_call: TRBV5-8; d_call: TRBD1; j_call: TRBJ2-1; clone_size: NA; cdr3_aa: CASSYGTGPYNEQFF; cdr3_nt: TGTGCCAGCAGTTATGGGACAGGCCCCTACAATGAGCAGTTCTTC
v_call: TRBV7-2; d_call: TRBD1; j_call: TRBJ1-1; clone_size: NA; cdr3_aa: CASSLFPPGQPSFFAEAFF; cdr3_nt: TGTGCCAGCAGCTTATTCCCCCCGGGACAGCCGAGTTTTTTCGCTGAAGCTTTCTTT
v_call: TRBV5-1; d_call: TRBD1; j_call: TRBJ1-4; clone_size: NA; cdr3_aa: CASSWGQLEKLFF; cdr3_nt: TGCGCCAGCAGCTGGGGACAGCTCGAAAAACTGTTTTTT
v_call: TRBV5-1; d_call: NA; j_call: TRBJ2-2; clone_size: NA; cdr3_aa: CASSRGTAGGPNTGELFF; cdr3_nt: TGCGCCAGCAGCCGGGGGACAGCCGGCGGGCCCAACACCGGGGAGCTGTTTTTT
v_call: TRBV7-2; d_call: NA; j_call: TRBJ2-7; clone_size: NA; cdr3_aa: CASSFLSYEQYF; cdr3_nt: TGTGCCAGCAGCTTTCTATCCTACGAGCAGTACTTC
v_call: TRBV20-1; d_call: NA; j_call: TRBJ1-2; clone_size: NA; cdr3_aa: CSATGEDGYTF; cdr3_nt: TGCAGTGCTACTGGGGAGGATGGCTACACCTTC
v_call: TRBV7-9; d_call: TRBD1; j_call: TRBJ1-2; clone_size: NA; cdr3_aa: CASSLEGDRGSRNYGYTF; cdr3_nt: TGTGCCAGCAGCCTAGAGGGGGACAGGGGTTCTCGTAACTATGGCTACACCTTC
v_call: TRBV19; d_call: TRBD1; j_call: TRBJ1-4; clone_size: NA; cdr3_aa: CASSKVRTGDEKLFF; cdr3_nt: TGTGCCAGTAGTAAGGTCCGGACAGGAGATGAAAAACTGTTTTTT
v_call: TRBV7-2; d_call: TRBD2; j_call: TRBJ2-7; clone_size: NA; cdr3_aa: CASSLAASGRYEQYF; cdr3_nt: TGTGCCAGCAGCTTAGCGGCTAGCGGGCGCTACGAGCAGTACTTC
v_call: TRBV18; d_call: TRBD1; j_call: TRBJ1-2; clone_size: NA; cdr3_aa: CASSLGQGYGYTF; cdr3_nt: TGTGCCAGCTCACTCGGACAGGGCTATGGCTACACCTTC
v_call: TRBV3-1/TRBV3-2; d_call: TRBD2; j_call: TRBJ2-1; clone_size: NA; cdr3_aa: CASSHRLAGGPHEQFF; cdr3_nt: TGTGCCAGCAGCCACCGACTAGCGGGGGGGCCACATGAGCAGTTCTTC
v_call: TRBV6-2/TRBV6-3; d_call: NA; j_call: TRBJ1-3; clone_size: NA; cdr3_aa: CASSNLGRGSGNTIYF; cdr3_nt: TGTGCCAGCAGCAACCTGGGGAGGGGCTCTGGAAACACCATATATTTT
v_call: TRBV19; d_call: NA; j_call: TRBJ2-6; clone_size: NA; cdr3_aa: CASRIDSSGANVLTF; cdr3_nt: TGTGCCAGTAGGATTGACAGCTCTGGGGCCAACGTCCTGACTTTC
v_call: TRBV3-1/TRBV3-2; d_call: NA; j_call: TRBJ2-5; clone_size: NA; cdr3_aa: CASSQQGTPNLETQYF; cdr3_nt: TGTGCCAGCAGCCAACAAGGGACTCCCAATCTAGAGACCCAGTACTTC
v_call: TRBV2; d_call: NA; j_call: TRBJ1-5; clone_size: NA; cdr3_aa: CASSDRVQPQHF; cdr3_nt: TGTGCCAGCAGTGACAGGGTACAGCCCCAGCATTTT
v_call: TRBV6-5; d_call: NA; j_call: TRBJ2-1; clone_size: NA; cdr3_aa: CASVRRGLYNEQFF; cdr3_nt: TGTGCCAGCGTCCGGCGGGGTCTCTACAATGAGCAGTTCTTC
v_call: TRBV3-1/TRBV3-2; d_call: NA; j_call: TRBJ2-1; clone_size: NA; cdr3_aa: CASSRSTDNEQFF; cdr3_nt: TGTGCCAGCAGCCGGTCGACAGACAATGAGCAGTTCTTC
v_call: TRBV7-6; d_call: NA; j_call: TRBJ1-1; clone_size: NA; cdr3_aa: CASSFRSSDRINTEAFF; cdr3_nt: TGTGCCAGCAGCTTTAGGTCGTCCGACAGGATTAACACTGAAGCTTTCTTT
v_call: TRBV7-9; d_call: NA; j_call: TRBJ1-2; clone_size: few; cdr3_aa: CASSPRQFYGYTF; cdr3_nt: TGTGCCAGCAGCCCACGACAGTTTTATGGCTACACCTTC
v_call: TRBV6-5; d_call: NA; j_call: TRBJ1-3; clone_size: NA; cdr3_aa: CASSRGGATGNTIYF; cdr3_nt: TGTGCCAGCAGTCGTGGGGGGGCGACTGGAAACACCATATATTTT
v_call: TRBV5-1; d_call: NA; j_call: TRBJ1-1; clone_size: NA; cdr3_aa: CASSLDSKNTEAFF; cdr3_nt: TGCGCCAGCAGCCTGGACAGCAAGAACACTGAAGCTTTCTTT
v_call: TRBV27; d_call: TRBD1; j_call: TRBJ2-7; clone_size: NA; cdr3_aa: CASSLTGGLTEQYF; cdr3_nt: TGTGCCAGCAGTTTAACAGGGGGCCTCACCGAGCAGTACTTC
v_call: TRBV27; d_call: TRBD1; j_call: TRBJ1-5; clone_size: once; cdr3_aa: CASSLFSTSDRGFQPQHF; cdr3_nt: TGTGCCAGCAGTCTCTTCAGTACCTCGGACAGGGGATTCCAGCCCCAGCATTTT
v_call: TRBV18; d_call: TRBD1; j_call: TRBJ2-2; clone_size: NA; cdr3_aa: CASSPQEGQAGELFF; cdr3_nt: TGTGCCAGCTCACCCCAAGAGGGACAGGCCGGGGAGCTGTTTTTT
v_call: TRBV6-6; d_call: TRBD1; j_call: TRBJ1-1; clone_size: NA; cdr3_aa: CASSFRVEGDRGTFF; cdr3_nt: TGTGCCAGCAGTTTCCGGGTTGAGGGTGACAGGGGAACTTTCTTT
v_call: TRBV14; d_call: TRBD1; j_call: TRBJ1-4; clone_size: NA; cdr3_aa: CASSLGQGGEKLFF; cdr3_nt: TGTGCCAGCAGCCTTGGACAGGGGGGAGAAAAACTGTTTTTT
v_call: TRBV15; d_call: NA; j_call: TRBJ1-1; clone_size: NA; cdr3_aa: CATSTRGSTEAFF; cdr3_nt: TGTGCCACCAGCACACGGGGGTCCACTGAAGCTTTCTTT
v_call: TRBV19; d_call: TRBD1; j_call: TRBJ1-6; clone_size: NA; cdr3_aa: CASSTSAVRQGPQNSPLHF; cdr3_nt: TGTGCCAGTAGTACCTCCGCCGTGCGACAGGGGCCCCAGAATTCACCCCTCCACTTT
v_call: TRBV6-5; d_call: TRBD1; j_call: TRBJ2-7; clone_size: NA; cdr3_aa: CASGSRDRAYEQYF; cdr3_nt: TGTGCCAGCGGGTCACGGGACAGGGCCTACGAGCAGTACTTC
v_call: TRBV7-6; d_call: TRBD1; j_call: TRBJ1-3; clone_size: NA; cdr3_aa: CASSFGTTGGLSGNTIYF; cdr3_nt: TGTGCCAGCAGCTTCGGTACGACAGGGGGCCTCTCTGGAAACACCATATATTTT
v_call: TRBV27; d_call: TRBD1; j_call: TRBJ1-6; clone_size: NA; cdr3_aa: CASRPRQGFSPLHF; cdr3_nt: TGTGCCAGCAGGCCTCGACAGGGATTCTCACCCCTCCACTTT
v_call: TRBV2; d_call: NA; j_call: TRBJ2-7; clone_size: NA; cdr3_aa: CASSDSGPPNEQYF; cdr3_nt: TGTGCCAGCAGTGACTCAGGGCCCCCCAACGAGCAGTACTTC
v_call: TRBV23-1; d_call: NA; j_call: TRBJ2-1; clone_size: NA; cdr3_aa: CASSQSRRASGESSAPSSYNEQFF; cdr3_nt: TGCGCCAGCAGTCAATCTCGCAGGGCGAGTGGTGAGTCTTCAGCCCCCAGCTCCTACAATGAGCAGTTCTTC
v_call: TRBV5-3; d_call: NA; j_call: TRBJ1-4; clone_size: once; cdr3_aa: CARSPILGGWYEKLFF; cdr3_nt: TGTGCCAGAAGCCCTATATTAGGGGGTTGGTATGAAAAACTGTTTTTT
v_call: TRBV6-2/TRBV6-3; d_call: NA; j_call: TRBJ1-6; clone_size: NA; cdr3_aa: CASSLAESPLHF; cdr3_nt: TGTGCCAGCAGCCTGGCGGAGTCACCCCTCCACTTT
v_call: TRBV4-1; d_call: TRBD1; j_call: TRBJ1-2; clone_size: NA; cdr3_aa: CASSSTGGDVGGYTF; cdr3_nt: TGCGCCAGCAGCTCTACAGGGGGGGACGTCGGAGGCTACACCTTC
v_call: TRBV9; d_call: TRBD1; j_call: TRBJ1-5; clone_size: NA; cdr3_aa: CASSVQGASNQPQHF; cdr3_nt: TGTGCCAGCAGCGTACAGGGGGCCAGCAATCAGCCCCAGCATTTT
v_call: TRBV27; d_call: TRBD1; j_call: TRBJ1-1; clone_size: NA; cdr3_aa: CASSYRTGGKPEAFF; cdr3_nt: TGTGCCAGCAGTTACCGGACAGGGGGCAAACCTGAAGCTTTCTTT
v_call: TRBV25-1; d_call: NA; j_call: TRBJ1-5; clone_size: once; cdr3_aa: CASSSRVGNQPQHF; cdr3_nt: TGTGCCAGCAGTTCCCGGGTGGGCAATCAGCCCCAGCATTTT
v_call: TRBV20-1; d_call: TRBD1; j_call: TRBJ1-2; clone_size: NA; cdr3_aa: CSARDLDRTYF; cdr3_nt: TGCAGTGCTAGAGATTTGGACAGGACGTACTTC
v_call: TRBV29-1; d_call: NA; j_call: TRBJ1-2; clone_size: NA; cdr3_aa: CSVEPSGLAYGYTF; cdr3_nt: TGCAGCGTTGAACCGTCAGGGTTAGCCTATGGCTACACCTTC
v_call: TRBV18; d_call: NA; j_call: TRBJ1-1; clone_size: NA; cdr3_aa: CASSPASVLTEAFF; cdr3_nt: TGTGCCAGCTCACCGGCCTCTGTTTTGACTGAAGCTTTCTTT
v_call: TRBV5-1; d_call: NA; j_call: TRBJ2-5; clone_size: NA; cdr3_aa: CASRSVGGWAETQYF; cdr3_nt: TGCGCCAGCAGAAGTGTAGGGGGATGGGCAGAGACCCAGTACTTC
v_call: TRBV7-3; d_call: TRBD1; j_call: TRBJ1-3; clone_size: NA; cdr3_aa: CASSSTGSGNTIYF; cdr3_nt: TGTGCCAGCAGCTCGACAGGGAGTGGAAACACCATATATTTT
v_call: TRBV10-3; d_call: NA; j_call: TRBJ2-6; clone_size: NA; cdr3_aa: CAISNSTPGANVLTF; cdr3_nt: TGTGCCATCTCGAACTCCACTCCGGGGGCCAACGTCCTGACTTTC
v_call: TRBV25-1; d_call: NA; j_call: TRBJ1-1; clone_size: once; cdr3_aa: CASSVPGGTEAFF; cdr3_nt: TGTGCCAGCAGTGTCCCGGGGGGCACTGAAGCTTTCTTT
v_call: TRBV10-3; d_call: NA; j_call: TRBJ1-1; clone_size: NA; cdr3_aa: CAIRSGVLNTEAFF; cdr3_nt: TGTGCCATCAGGTCAGGGGTCTTGAACACTGAAGCTTTCTTT
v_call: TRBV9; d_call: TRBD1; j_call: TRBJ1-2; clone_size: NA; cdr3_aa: CASSEKLRQGSYGYTF; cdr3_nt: TGTGCCAGCAGCGAAAAATTAAGACAGGGATCATATGGCTACACCTTC
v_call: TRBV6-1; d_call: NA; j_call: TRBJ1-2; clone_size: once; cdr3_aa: CASSEGYRDYGYTF; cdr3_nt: TGTGCCAGCAGTGAAGGGTACAGGGACTATGGCTACACCTTC
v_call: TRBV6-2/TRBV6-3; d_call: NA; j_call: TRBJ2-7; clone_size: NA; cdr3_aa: CASSYPYYEQYF; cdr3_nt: TGTGCCAGCAGTTACCCTTACTACGAGCAGTACTTC
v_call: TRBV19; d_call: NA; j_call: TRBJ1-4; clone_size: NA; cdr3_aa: CASMAGAGSEKLFF; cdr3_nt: TGTGCCAGTATGGCTGGGGCGGGAAGTGAAAAACTGTTTTTT
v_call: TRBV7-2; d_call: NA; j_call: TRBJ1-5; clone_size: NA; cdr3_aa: CASSLWHSNQPQHF; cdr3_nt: TGTGCCAGCAGCTTGTGGCATAGCAATCAGCCCCAGCATTTT
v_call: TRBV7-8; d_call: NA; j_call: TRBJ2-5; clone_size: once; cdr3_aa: CASSKGQQETQYF; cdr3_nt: TGTGCCAGCAGCAAAGGACAGCAAGAGACCCAGTACTTC
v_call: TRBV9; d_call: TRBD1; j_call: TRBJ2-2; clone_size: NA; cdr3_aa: CASSVGQGTGELFF; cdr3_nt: TGTGCCAGCAGCGTTGGACAGGGGACCGGGGAGCTGTTTTTT